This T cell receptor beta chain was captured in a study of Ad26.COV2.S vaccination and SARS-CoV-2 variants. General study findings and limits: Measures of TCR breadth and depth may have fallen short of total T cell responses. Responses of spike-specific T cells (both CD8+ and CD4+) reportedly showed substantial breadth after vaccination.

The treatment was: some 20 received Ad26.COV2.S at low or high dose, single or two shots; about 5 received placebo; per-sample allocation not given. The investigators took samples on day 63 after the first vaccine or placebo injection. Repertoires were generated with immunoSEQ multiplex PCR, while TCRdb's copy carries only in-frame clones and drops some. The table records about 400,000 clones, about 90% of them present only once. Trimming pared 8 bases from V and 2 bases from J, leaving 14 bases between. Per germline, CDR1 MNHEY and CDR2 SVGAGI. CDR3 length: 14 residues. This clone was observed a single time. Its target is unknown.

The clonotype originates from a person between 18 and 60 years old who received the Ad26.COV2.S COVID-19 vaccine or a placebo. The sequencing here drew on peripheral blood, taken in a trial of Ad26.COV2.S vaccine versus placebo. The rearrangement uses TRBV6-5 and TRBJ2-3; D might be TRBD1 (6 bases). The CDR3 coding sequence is TGTGCCAGCGGGACATCCGTGACCACAGATACGCAGTATTTT. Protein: CASGTSVTTDTQYF.